One sample yielded the 27 T cell receptor beta chains listed below, sequenced in a study of glioma-infiltrating T cells. Amplification of TCR alpha and beta CDR3 regions from RNA used iRepertoire nested multiplex PCR. TCRdb ran MiXCR on the multiplex PCR reads and lists one entry per CDR3 protein. Of some 180,000 distinct CDR3 sequences listed, 30% to 40% were seen once; the top ten hold about 19%. Sequencing was done on a sample of glioma tissue, nonneoplastic brain tissue, or PBMCs (not recorded which). The receptors originated from a human donor with low-grade glioma or glioblastoma, undergoing nonglioma brain surgery, or in good health (not recorded which).

On this clonotype: This may come from a read error, since a much larger clone is one base off. V usage is TRBV6-4 and J usage is TRBJ1-1, with a weak D call TRBD1 (5 bases). This CDR3 comprises 13 residues. The germline CDR1 and CDR2 sequences are MRHNA and SNTAGT. The CDR3: CAIAQGVNTEALF. The CDR3 coding sequence is TGTGCCATCGCCCAGGGCGTTAACACTGAAGCTTTATTT.

This clonotype was recorded a few times. This chain links TRBV7-9 with TRBJ2-5; 7 positions agree with TRBD2. This CDR3 is 14 amino acids long. J gave up 5 bases and V 2 bases, and 5 bases lay outside the gene matches. Germline V gene data show CDR1 as SEHNR and CDR2 as FQNEAQ (reference sequence). The CDR3 DNA is TGTGCCAGCAGCTTATCGATGGGAGGGGAGACCCAGTACTTC. Its translation: CASSLSMGGETQYF.

In this sample, this clonotype turned up many times. This chain connects TRBV10-3 to TRBJ2-3; weak D call: TRBD1 (6 bases). This CDR3 spans 16 amino acids. The germline V gene has CDR1 ENHRY and CDR2 SYGVKD. V lost 3 bases to trimming and J lost 1 base, with 14 bases between them. Here the CDR3 DNA reads TGTGCCATCAGTGATGTGGGGGCAGGGGGCACAGATACGCAGTATTTT. This translates into CAISDVGAGGTDTQYF.

The J gene is TRBJ2-7, the V gene TRBV5-1; D call uncertain. The CDR3 is 11 amino acids. From germline, CDR1 is SGHRS and CDR2 YFSETQ. The germline V and J ends were trimmed by 4 bases and 9 bases, with 11 bases remaining between them. The CDR3 DNA reads TGCGCCAGCAGCACTAATAATCCGCAGTACTTC. Translated: CASSTNNPQYF.

The chain links TRBV18 to TRBJ2-7; 9 nucleotides align to TRBD1. The V and J ends lost 1 base and 6 bases, in that order; junction bases with no gene match: 1. Germline CDR1 reads KGHSH; CDR2 reads LQKENI. This CDR3 spans 13 amino acids. CDR3 amino acids: CASSPRTGVEQYF. The CDR3, as DNA: TGTGCCAGCTCACCACGGACAGGGGTCGAGCAGTACTTC.

The gene calls are TRBV30 and TRBJ1-5; weak D call: TRBD1 (6 bases). In germline, CDR1 is GTSNPN, CDR2 SVGIG (reference sequence). CDR3 size: 13 residues. V lost 3 bases, J lost 7 bases, and 13 bases lay in between. Here the CDR3 reads CAWSLDSSQPQHF. The CDR3, as DNA: TGTGCCTGGAGCTTGGACAGTTCCCAGCCCCAGCATTTT. The complete variable domain, with remaining parts taken from reference TRBV30 and TRBJ1-5, reads SQTIHQWPATLVQPVGSPLSLECTVEGTSNPNLYWYRQAAGRGLQLLFYSVGIGQISSEVPQNLSASRPQDRQFILSSKKLLLSDSGFYLCAWSLDSSQPQHFGDGTRLSIL.

This clonotype was recorded at least ten times. The genes are TRBV24-1 and TRBJ2-7; 11 positions agree with TRBD2. This CDR3 region has 14 residues. Germline CDR1 reads KGHDR; CDR2 reads SFDVKD. V shed 4 bases and J 5 bases; nucleotides not matched to a gene: 3. The CDR3 protein is CATSETSGTHEQYF. The CDR3 DNA is TGTGCCACCAGTGAGACTAGCGGGACCCACGAGCAGTACTTC.

Notes on this clonotype: Compared with germline, one end of the junction differs, possibly owing to a read error. The chain uses TRBV27 and TRBJ2-3; 9 bases match TRBD1. In germline, CDR1 is MNHEY, CDR2 SMNVEV (reference sequence). This CDR3 has 16 residues. The CDR3 nucleotides read TGTGCCACCAGTGGTCAGACAGGGGGTAATTACGATACGCAGTATTTT. Translating gives CATSGQTGGNYDTQYF.

This clonotype was picked up one time. Given a much more abundant clone one base away, this may be a read error. The chain is built from TRBV14 and TRBJ1-5; maybe TRBD1 (6 bases). The CDR3 is 14 amino acids. Germline V gene data show CDR1 as SGHDN and CDR2 as FVKESK. The CDR3 sequence: CARSLTGGYQPQHF. CDR3 in DNA: TGTGCCAGGAGCCTGACAGGAGGATATCAGCCCCAGCATTTT.

At least ten counts were recorded for this clonotype. This chain uses TRBV6-1 with TRBJ1-1; D is uncertain. This CDR3 spans 14 amino acids. Per germline, CDR1 MNHNS and CDR2 SASEGT. V shed 6 bases and J shed 0 bases, with 11 bases lying between them. DNA of the CDR3: TGTGCCAGCAGGAAGACGGGAATGAACACTGAAGCTTTCTTT. Amino acid sequence: CASRKTGMNTEAFF.

The rearrangement uses TRBV5-1 and TRBJ2-7, with 9 bases that match TRBD1. This CDR3 region has 17 residues. Looked up from germline, CDR1 is SGHRS and CDR2 is YFSETQ. Trimming cost V 3 bases and J 7 bases; bases outside gene matches: 17. The CDR3 coding sequence is TGCGCCAGCAGCTCAGCAACCGGGACAGGGTCCTACAATGAGCAGTACTTC. It codes for CASSSATGTGSYNEQYF.

Worth noting for this clonotype: A clone one base away is much larger, so this may be a read error. The chain has TRBV29-1 and TRBJ2-7, with 9 bases lining up with TRBD2. CDR1 and CDR2 (germline): SQVTM, ANQGSEA. Germline trimming cut 2 bases from V and 7 bases from J; bases unmatched to any gene: 9. The CDR3 extends over 14 amino acids. DNA of the CDR3: TGCAGCGTTGAAAGGGCGGGAGGGAAGGATGAGCAGTACTTC. It yields the protein CSVERAGGKDEQYF.

This clonotype has a count of ten or more. The chain carries TRBV20-1 and TRBJ2-3, with D possibly being TRBD2 (6 bases). Germline V CDR1 and CDR2: DFQATT, SNEGSKA (reference sequence). V lost 3 bases and J lost 5, with 15 bases in between. This CDR3 has 14 amino acids. This CDR3 is CSASTVGEVDTQYF. CDR3 nucleotide sequence: TGCAGTGCTAGTACGGTAGGGGAGGTAGATACGCAGTATTTT.

A few counts support this clonotype. J is TRBJ1-3 and V is TRBV12-3 or TRBV12-4, with 9 bases lining up with TRBD1. V dropped 2 bases and J dropped 1; count of bases not matched to a gene: 3. The CDR3 covers 16 residues. The CDR3 DNA is TGTGCCAGCAGTTTATCCGGGACAGGGTCTGGAAACACCATATATTTT. Its protein product is CASSLSGTGSGNTIYF.

This clonotype was counted many times. V gene TRBV6-1 combines with J gene TRBJ2-7; no definite D call. V was shortened by 6 bases and J by 2 bases, with 8 bases between the two germline ends. This CDR3 is 12 amino acids long. Germline loops: CDR1 MNHNS, CDR2 SASEGT. The CDR3 sequence: CASSSPTYEQYF. The CDR3 DNA reads TGTGCCAGCAGCTCCCCGACCTACGAGCAGTACTTC.

On this clonotype: A much bigger clone sits one base away, suggesting this may be a read error. The chain combines TRBV5-1 with TRBJ1-1; unclear D gene. The germline V gene encodes CDR1 SGHRS and CDR2 YFSETQ. This CDR3 is built from 13 residues. The CDR3 sequence: CDSRLDPDTEAFF. The CDR3 bases are TGCGACAGCAGACTAGACCCTGATACTGAAGCTTTCTTT.

Concerning this clonotype itself: A read error may account for a junction end that differs from germline. The chain is built from TRBV6-4 and TRBJ1-5, with D uncertain. This CDR3 has 17 residues. Germline V gene lookup returns CDR1 MRHNA and CDR2 SNTAGT. Written as DNA, the CDR3 is TGTACCAGCAGCAAAAACCTGGACCCCTATAGCAATCAGACCCAGCATTTT. Its translation is CTSSKNLDPYSNQTQHF.

As concerns this clonotype: A much larger clone lies one base from this, so it may be a read error. CDR3 residues: CSAGILAVAKNIQYF. The CDR3 DNA reads as TGCAGTGCGGGAATACTAGCGGTAGCCAAAAACATTCAGTACTTC. The J gene is TRBJ2-4, the V gene TRBV20-1; 8 nucleotides match TRBD2. After removal of 6 bases from V and 0 bases from J, the junction contained 7 bases not matched to a gene. The CDR3 is 15 residues long. Germline CDR1 reads DFQATT; CDR2 reads SNEGSKA (reference sequence).

This clonotype occurred many times. The rearrangement uses TRBV14 and TRBJ1-2; no definite D call. The CDR3 loop spans 14 amino acids. V was clipped by 2 bases and J by 8 bases, with 15 bases between them. Germline V gene lookup returns CDR1 SGHDN and CDR2 FVKESK. The CDR3 spells CASSQIPGPYGYTF. The CDR3 coding sequence is TGTGCCAGCAGCCAAATTCCGGGTCCCTACGGCTACACCTTC.

On this clonotype: An end of the junction does not agree with germline; a read error may underlie this. V gene TRBV9 combines with J gene TRBJ1-3, with D perhaps matching TRBD1 (5 bases). The germline gives CDR1 SGDLS, CDR2 YYNGEE. CDR3 size: 16 residues. The CDR3 nucleotides are TGTGCCAGCAGCCTGATGGGGGGACCCTCTGGAAACACCACATATTTT. Its protein is CASSLMGGPSGNTTYF.

The chain links TRBV7-9 to TRBJ2-1; TRBD2 matches 8 bases. The CDR3 consists of 15 residues. The V gene end was trimmed by 3 bases and the J gene end by 4 bases; junction bases not matched to a gene: 5. Germline CDR1 SEHNR, CDR2 FQNEAQ (reference sequence). The CDR3 DNA follows: TGTGCCAGCAGCTTCCCGCTAGCGGGTTACAATGAGCAGTTCTTC. This encodes CASSFPLAGYNEQFF.

As for this clonotype: Being one base from a much bigger clone, this may be a read error. The V and J genes are TRBV11-2 and TRBJ2-3; 12 bases are a match to TRBD2. Germline assignment: CDR1 SGHAT and CDR2 FQNNGV. The CDR3 extends over 16 amino acids. CDR3 amino acids: CASSFQTSGSSDRQYF. CDR3 DNA sequence: TGTGCCAGCAGCTTCCAGACTAGCGGGAGTTCAGATAGGCAGTATTTT.

This clonotype was counted only a few times. One end of the junction varies from germline; a read error may be responsible. V is TRBV19 and J is TRBJ2-7; D may be TRBD2 (5 bases). There are 12 residues in the CDR3. Germline V gene data show CDR1 as LNHDA and CDR2 as SQIVND (reference sequence). The DNA for the CDR3 is TGTGCCAGTAGTTCCGGGAACCAGGATTCCCCGTTC. This translates into CASSSGNQDSPF.

As concerns this clonotype: Since a much larger clone is just one base distant, this may be a read error. The chain carries TRBV12-3 or TRBV12-4 and TRBJ2-3; unclear D gene. This CDR3 has 11 residues. Trimming removed 6 bases at V and 5 bases at J, with 6 bases between. CDR3 protein: CASRKGDTQYF. CDR3 sequence (DNA): TGTGCCAGCAGGAAGGGAGATACGCAGTATTTT.

There are many counts of this clonotype. The chain carries TRBV27 and TRBJ2-1; 12 bases fit TRBD2. This CDR3 region has 15 residues. Germline V lookup: CDR1 MNHEY, CDR2 SMNVEV (reference sequence). J gave up 7 bases and V 5 bases, and 6 bases lay outside the gene matches. CDR3 region: CASSTLAGGVNEQFF. For the CDR3, the DNA is TGTGCCAGCAGTACCCTAGCGGGAGGGGTAAATGAGCAGTTCTTC.

A word on this clonotype: A read error may be the cause here, since a much bigger clone is one base away. Because the CDR3 is missing its conserved closing phenylalanine or tryptophan, this is likely a read error. V is TRBV10-3 and J is TRBJ2-7, with D possibly TRBD1 on 6 matching bases. The CDR3 runs 13 residues. Between the trimmed V and J ends, which lost 11 bases and 2 bases, there was a span of 16 bases. Germline V gene lookup returns CDR1 ENHRY and CDR2 SYGVKD. The chain's CDR3 is CASRGDITYEQYL. The CDR3 bases are TGTGCCTCCCGTGGGGACATCACCTACGAGCAGTACCTC.

This clonotype was seen only a few times. J is TRBJ2-5 and V is TRBV29-1; TRBD1 matches at 7 bases. V was clipped by 6 bases and J by 2 bases; unmatched bases: 3. This CDR3 is built from 12 residues. In germline, CDR1 is SQVTM, CDR2 ANQGSEA. The CDR3 is CSVRQGQETQYF. In nucleotides, the CDR3 is TGCAGCGTACGACAGGGTCAAGAGACCCAGTACTTC.